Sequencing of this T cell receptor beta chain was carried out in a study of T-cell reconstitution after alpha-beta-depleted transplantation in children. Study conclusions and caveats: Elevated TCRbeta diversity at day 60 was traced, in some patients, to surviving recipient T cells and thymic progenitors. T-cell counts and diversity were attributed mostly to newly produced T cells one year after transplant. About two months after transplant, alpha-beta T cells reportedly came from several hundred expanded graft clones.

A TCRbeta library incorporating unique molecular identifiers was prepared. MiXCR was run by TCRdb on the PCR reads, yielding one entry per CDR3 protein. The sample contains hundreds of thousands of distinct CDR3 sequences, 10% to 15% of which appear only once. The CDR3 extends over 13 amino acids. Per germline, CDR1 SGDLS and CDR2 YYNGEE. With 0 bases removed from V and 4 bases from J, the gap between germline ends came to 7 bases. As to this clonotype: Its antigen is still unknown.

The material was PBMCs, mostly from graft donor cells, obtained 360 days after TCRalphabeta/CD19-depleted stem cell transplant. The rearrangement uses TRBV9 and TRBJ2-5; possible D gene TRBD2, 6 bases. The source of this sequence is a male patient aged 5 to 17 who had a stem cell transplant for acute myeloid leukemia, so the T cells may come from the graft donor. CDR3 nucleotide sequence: TGTGCCAGCAGCGTAGTGGGGGGAGAGACCCAGTACTTC. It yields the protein CASSVVGGETQYF.